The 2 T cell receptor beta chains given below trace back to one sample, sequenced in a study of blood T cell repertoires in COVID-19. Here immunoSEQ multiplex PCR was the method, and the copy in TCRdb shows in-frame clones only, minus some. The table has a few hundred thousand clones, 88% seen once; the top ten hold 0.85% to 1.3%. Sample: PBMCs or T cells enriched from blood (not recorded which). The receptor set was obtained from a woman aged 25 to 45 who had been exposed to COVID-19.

CDR3 protein: CASSIQVYNEQFF. The CDR3 DNA follows: TGTGCCAGTAGTATTCAGGTTTACAATGAGCAGTTCTTC. The V call is TRBV19, the J call TRBJ2-1; D not resolved. Trimming pared 3 bases from V and 4 bases from J, leaving 7 bases between. The CDR3 is 13 residues long. From germline, CDR1 is LNHDA and CDR2 SQIVND (reference sequence).

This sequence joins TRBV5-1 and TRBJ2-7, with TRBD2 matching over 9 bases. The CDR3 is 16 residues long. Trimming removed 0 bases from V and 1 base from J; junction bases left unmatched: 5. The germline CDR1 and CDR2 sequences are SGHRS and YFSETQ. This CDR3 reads CASSLELAGLSYEQYF. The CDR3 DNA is TGCGCCAGCAGCTTGGAGCTAGCGGGATTATCCTACGAGCAGTACTTC.